This is a list of T cell receptor beta chains from one sample in a study of T cell changes during pregnancy in multiple sclerosis. Profiling relied on immunoSEQ multiplex PCR, and the TCRdb table lists in-frame clones only, not all of them. Found here are around 60,000 clones, just under 95% of them singletons; the top ten hold roughly 1.5%. The material sequenced was peripheral blood, taken in the second trimester of pregnancy. The receptor source for this set is a female donor with multiple sclerosis, enrolled in a pregnancy study. Each CDR3 is given with its conserved first and last residue. Fields, in order: clone size, V gene, D gene, J gene, CDR3 DNA, CDR3 protein. A D gene is named only where the DNA matches it firmly. The size of a clone is reported for some rows only, either as once, few or many, or as a class for expanded clones.

NA	TRBV11-2	TRBD2	TRBJ2-1	TGTGCCAGCAGCTCACCCTCTAGCGGGAGACGCTATGAGCAGTTCTTC	CASSSPSSGRRYEQFF
NA	TRBV2	NA	TRBJ2-2	TGTGCCAGCAGGATTGGACAGACCACCGGGGAGCTGTTTTTT	CASRIGQTTGELFF
NA	TRBV4-1	TRBD1	TRBJ2-7	TGCGCCAGCAGCCAAGTTCGGGGACAGGGGATCTACGAGCAGTACTTC	CASSQVRGQGIYEQYF
NA	TRBV28	NA	TRBJ1-1	TGTGCCAGCAGGGACCCTCAGGGGTTCACTGAAGCTTTCTTT	CASRDPQGFTEAFF
NA	TRBV2	NA	TRBJ2-2	TGTGCCAGCAGTGAAGGGCCGACCGGGGAGCTGTTTTTT	CASSEGPTGELFF
NA	TRBV7-9	NA	TRBJ1-5	TGTGCCAGCAGCTTAGACGCGCGTCAGCCCCAGCATTTT	CASSLDARQPQHF
NA	TRBV2	TRBD1	TRBJ2-7	TGTGCCAGCAGTCCTCGGACAGGGGACGAGCAGTACTTC	CASSPRTGDEQYF
NA	TRBV6-1	NA	TRBJ2-5	TGTGCCAGCAGTGAAACCCTTACAGGGGAGACCCAGTACTTC	CASSETLTGETQYF
once	TRBV9	NA	TRBJ2-1	TGTGCCAGCAGCCCCGGCGGGCCCCACAGCTCCTACAATGAGCAGTTCTTC	CASSPGGPHSSYNEQFF
NA	TRBV5-1	TRBD1	TRBJ1-5	TGCGCCAGCAGCTTGGGGACAGGAATCAATCAGCCCCAGCATTTT	CASSLGTGINQPQHF
NA	TRBV5-1	NA	TRBJ2-5	TGCGCCAGCAGCTTTTTACGTTTGGGCCTAAGGGGGAAAGAGACCCAGTACTTC	CASSFLRLGLRGKETQYF
NA	TRBV5-1	TRBD1	TRBJ1-4	TGCGCCAGCAGCTGGGGGACAGGGAATGAAAAACTGTTTTTT	CASSWGTGNEKLFF
NA	TRBV10-1	TRBD2	TRBJ2-1	TGCGCCAGCAGTGAGTGGTCGGGGGGTAAATACAATGAGCAGTTCTTC	CASSEWSGGKYNEQFF
NA	TRBV30	NA	TRBJ2-7	TGTGCCTGGAGTGTATCGGTGAGCAGGGGCCACGAGCAGTACTTC	CAWSVSVSRGHEQYF
NA	TRBV2	TRBD1	TRBJ1-5	TGTGCCAGCAGTGGGGGACAGGGGATAGGGCAGCCCCAGCATTTT	CASSGGQGIGQPQHF
NA	TRBV4-3	NA	TRBJ2-1	TGCGCCAGCAGCCAAGATGAGGCAGTGCTCATGGATGAGCAGTTCTTC	CASSQDEAVLMDEQFF
NA	TRBV19	NA	TRBJ1-5	TGTGCCAGTAGTATAAGGAGAGATCATCAGCCCCAGCATTTT	CASSIRRDHQPQHF
NA	TRBV7-8	TRBD2	TRBJ2-1	TGTGCCAGCAGCTTAAAGGCGTCTAGCGGCTACAATGAGCAGTTCTTC	CASSLKASSGYNEQFF
once	TRBV4-1	TRBD2	TRBJ2-1	TGCGCCAGCAGCCAGCCGGGACTAGACAATGAGCAGTTCTTC	CASSQPGLDNEQFF
NA	TRBV6-5	NA	TRBJ2-1	TGTGCCAGCAGACTAGGTTTGTGGAATGAGCAGTTCTTC	CASRLGLWNEQFF
NA	TRBV7-3	TRBD2	TRBJ2-3	TGTGCCAGCAGACGTCTAGCGGGAGGGGCGGATACGCAGTATTTT	CASRRLAGGADTQYF
NA	TRBV7-9	TRBD2	TRBJ2-7	TGTGCCAGCAGCGAGCGGGAGTCCTACGAGCAGTACTTC	CASSERESYEQYF
once	TRBV18	NA	TRBJ1-3	TGTGCCAGCTCACCGAGGGACTCTGGAAACACCATATATTTT	CASSPRDSGNTIYF
NA	TRBV28	NA	TRBJ2-3	TGTGCCAGCAGTGGGTTTTCGGGTACGGATACGCAGTATTTT	CASSGFSGTDTQYF
NA	TRBV7-9	NA	TRBJ2-7	TGTGCCAGCAGCTCGGGTCCAGGGGTATCCTACGAGCAGTACTTC	CASSSGPGVSYEQYF
NA	TRBV7-9	TRBD1	TRBJ2-7	TGTGCCAGCAGCTTGGGGACAGCGACCTACGAGCAGTACTTC	CASSLGTATYEQYF